This T cell receptor beta chain was captured in a study of CD8 T cells in ankylosing spondylitis. Study results and caveats: Some of the motif variants had earlier been found in reactive arthritis patients' fluid and blood.

Regarding this clonotype: The antigen is undetermined.

V lost 2 bases, J lost 1 base, and 9 bases lay in between. CDR1 and CDR2 from the germline V gene are MNHEY and SVGEGT. This CDR3 is 16 amino acids long. In making TCR beta libraries, quantitative 5'-RACE with molecular barcodes was used. A single record per CDR3 protein comes from TCRdb applying MiXCR to the 5' RACE reads. The sample records hundreds of thousands of distinct CDR3 sequences, roughly 20% being singletons. The chain links TRBV6-2 or TRBV6-3 to TRBJ2-6, with D perhaps TRBD2 (5 bases). This clonotype originated in a female donor with ankylosing spondylitis or in good health (not recorded which). The material sequenced was blood, either unsorted or a sorted T cell fraction (not recorded which). CDR3 sequence (DNA): TGTGCCAGCAGTTACACCCTAGCTTCTGGGGCCAACGTCCTGACTTTC. Amino acids: CASSYTLASGANVLTF.